This T cell receptor (beta chain) was identified during a study of T cells in Graves' hyperthyroidism and ophthalmopathy. This clonotype was seen a single time. The PBMCs had their origin in about 9.7 ml of fresh peripheral blood. TCR beta CDR3 sequences were amplified from RNA transcripts. During a first-round RT-PCR of the TCR CDR3, the HTBI primer set was used. TCRdb re-derived calls from the multiplex PCR reads in MiXCR, one entry per CDR3 protein. Of 400,000 to 550,000 distinct CDR3 sequences in the sample, around 14% were seen once. V was clipped by 1 base and J by 9 bases, with 10 bases between them. Germline V gives CDR1 SGHAT, CDR2 FQNNGV. CDR3 length equals 13 residues.

This receptor was taken from a woman aged 18 to 35 with Graves' hyperthyroidism. The chain employs TRBV11-2 and TRBJ2-1, with a possible D match to TRBD2 (5 bases). The sequenced sample was blood. Here the CDR3 reads CASSLGGYSEQFF. The CDR3 region has the DNA TGTGCCAGCAGCTTAGGAGGGTATAGTGAGCAGTTCTTC.